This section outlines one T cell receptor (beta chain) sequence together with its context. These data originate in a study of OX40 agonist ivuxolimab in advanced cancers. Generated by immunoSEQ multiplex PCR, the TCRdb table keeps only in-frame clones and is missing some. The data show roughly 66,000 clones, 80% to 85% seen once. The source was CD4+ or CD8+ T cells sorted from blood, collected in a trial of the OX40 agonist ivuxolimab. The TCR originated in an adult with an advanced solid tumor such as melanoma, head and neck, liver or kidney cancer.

The CDR3 region is CASSEQLVPNEQFF. The DNA of the CDR3 is TGTGCCAGTAGTGAACAACTAGTTCCCAATGAGCAGTTCTTC. This chain joins TRBV19 and TRBJ2-1; TRBD2 is a possible D gene (5 bases). V was trimmed by 5 bases and J by 6 bases, leaving 14 bases between them. CDR1 and CDR2 from the germline V gene are LNHDA and SQIVND (reference sequence). The CDR3 loop spans 14 amino acids.